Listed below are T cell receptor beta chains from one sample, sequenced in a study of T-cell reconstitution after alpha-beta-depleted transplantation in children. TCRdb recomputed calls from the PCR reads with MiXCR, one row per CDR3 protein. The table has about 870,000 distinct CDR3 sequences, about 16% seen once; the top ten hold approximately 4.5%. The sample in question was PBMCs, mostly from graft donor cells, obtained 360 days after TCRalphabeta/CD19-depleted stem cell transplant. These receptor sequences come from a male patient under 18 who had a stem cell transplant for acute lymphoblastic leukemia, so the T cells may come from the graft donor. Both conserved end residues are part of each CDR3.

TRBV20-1	CSAKVVGTEAFF
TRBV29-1	CSVGVTSGSGYEQFF
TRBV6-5	CASSYYRTFTGAYEQYF
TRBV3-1	CASSKRDRNTEAFF
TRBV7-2	CASSSRLAALNNEQFF
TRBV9	CASSVASGVNTGELFF
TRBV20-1	CSARGGLSRPGPDTQYF
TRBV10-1	CASSYGLAGGPGRYEQYF
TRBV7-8	CASSLGPRRGNTYNEQFF
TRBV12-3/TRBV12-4	CASSDWGTQYF
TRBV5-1	CASSLAVSRGLEEAFF
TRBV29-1	CSVRAGPSYNEQFF
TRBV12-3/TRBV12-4	CASSFQGGAIYF
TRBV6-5	CASSSRDSRPYEQYF
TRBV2	CASRRGSQPQHF
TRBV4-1	CASSQPMQREGRDNEQFF
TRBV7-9	CASSSGALRDTEAFF
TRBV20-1	CSARGTGGYEQYF
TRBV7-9	CAIPLTGIWVPGELFF
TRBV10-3	CAIRGRNSGTEAFF
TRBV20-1	CGMAGGPLDEQFF
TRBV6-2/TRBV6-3	CASSYKRTSGTNTGELFF
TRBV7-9	CASSWAGDEQFF
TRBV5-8	CASSEGQGFYNEQFF
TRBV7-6	CASSPDGRAEGYGYTF
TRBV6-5	CASSYSGLGLAGREDTQYF
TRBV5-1	CASSPDSGTDTQYF
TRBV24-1	CATSGGGLHTGELFF
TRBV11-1	CASSTIRGQGWRKLFF
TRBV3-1	CASSSHSGTSYNEQFF
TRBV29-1	CSVEGSGGSSYNEQFF
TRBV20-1	CSARGDSPYNEQFF
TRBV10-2	CASRVSGAHPGDEQYF
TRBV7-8	CASSLAGYGGNSPLHF
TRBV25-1	CASSEGILSYYEQYF
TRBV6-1	CASSEERLVNYEQYF
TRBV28	CASSWTEGFFMNTEAFF
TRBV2	CASGEREGTKNIQYF
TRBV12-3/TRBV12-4	CASSQTGRRDIQYF
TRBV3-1	CASSQGLLNTDTQYF
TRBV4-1	CASSRTSFKREGLYTQYF
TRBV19	CASSMWDRNQPQHF
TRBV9	CASSVEASGEEFF
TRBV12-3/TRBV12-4	CASSLQKQGYQPQHF
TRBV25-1	CASSVYRELNTEAFF
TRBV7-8	CASSLLTALSYNEQFF
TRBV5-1	CASSSDPNTEAFF
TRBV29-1	CSVAGGYTDTQYF
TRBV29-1	CSVGRGLTEAFF
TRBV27	CASSSDRALNTEAFF
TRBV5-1	CASQEVNGPYNEQFF